This TCR beta chain was sequenced for a study of control samples from healthy donors and cancer patients. Germline loops: CDR1 SGHRS, CDR2 YFSETQ. The length of the CDR3 is 15 residues. J gave up 0 bases and V 2 bases, and 3 bases lay outside the gene matches. Some clones are missing from TCRdb's copy, which holds only in-frame ones; the method was immunoSEQ multiplex PCR. The sample yields roughly 170,000 clones, 90% to 95% seen once. The chain links TRBV5-1 to TRBJ1-2; 8 nucleotides align to TRBD1. The sequencing input was blood. This TCR was sampled from a woman aged 55-69 years in good health. DNA of the CDR3: TGCGCCAGCAGCTTTGGGACAGGAGCTAACTATGGCTACACCTTC. Translating it yields CASSFGTGANYGYTF. Looking up the rest from reference TRBV5-1 and TRBJ1-2 gives the full variable domain: KAGVTQTPRYLIKTRGQQVTLSCSPISGHRSVSWYQQTPGQGLQFLFEYFSETQRNKGNFPGRFSGRQFSNSRSEMNVSTLELGDSALYLCASSFGTGANYGYTFGSGTRLTVV.